Listed below are T cell receptor beta chains from one sample, sequenced in a study of blood T cell repertoires in COVID-19. Assay used: immunoSEQ multiplex PCR; TCRdb lists only in-frame clones, some missing. The sample carries about 20,000 clones, approximately 90% recorded once. The sequenced sample consisted of peripheral blood. Receptors were obtained from a man aged 50-60 years with active COVID-19. CDR3s include the opening cysteine and the closing phenylalanine or tryptophan. Each record gives: V gene, CDR3 length, clone size, J gene, CDR3 protein. Size is omitted from some rows. Given values are once, few, many or a class for expanded clones.

TRBV4-1	15	-	TRBJ2-1	CASSQALARPSEQFF
TRBV2	12	-	TRBJ2-1	CASSRELGEQFF
TRBV5-8	14	-	TRBJ2-5	CASSLSVSQETQYF
TRBV12-3/TRBV12-4	13	-	TRBJ1-4	CASSFGENEKLFF
TRBV18	15	-	TRBJ2-1	CASSPRPGGGDEQFF
TRBV2	12	-	TRBJ1-6	CASSQTRAPLHF
TRBV18	12	-	TRBJ2-7	CASSFGVYEQYF
TRBV6-2/TRBV6-3	11	few	TRBJ1-1	CASSSQGRAFF
TRBV6-5	15	-	TRBJ1-2	CASSYSTARQYGYTF
TRBV28	16	-	TRBJ1-1	CASSLEGALSDTEAFF
TRBV6-2/TRBV6-3	17	-	TRBJ2-1	CASSYSPSGGLYNEQFF
TRBV4-1	20	-	TRBJ2-5	CASSHLTRLTSGGVQETQYF
TRBV19	19	-	TRBJ1-3	CASSTPRRTASWSGNTIYF
TRBV4-1	16	-	TRBJ2-7	CASSQVLTGGFYEQYF
TRBV6-5	14	-	TRBJ2-7	CASSYGGGRYEQYF
TRBV9	17	-	TRBJ1-1	CASSVALGGQGATEAFF
TRBV19	12	-	TRBJ2-2	CASRWGAGELFF
TRBV4-1	16	-	TRBJ1-1	CASSHPGGQGDTEAFF
TRBV5-8	15	-	TRBJ1-5	CASNPPVGQYQPQHF
TRBV9	16	-	TRBJ2-1	CASSDRVAGGLGEQFF
TRBV6-2/TRBV6-3	16	-	TRBJ2-5	CASSFAGTGLDGTQYF